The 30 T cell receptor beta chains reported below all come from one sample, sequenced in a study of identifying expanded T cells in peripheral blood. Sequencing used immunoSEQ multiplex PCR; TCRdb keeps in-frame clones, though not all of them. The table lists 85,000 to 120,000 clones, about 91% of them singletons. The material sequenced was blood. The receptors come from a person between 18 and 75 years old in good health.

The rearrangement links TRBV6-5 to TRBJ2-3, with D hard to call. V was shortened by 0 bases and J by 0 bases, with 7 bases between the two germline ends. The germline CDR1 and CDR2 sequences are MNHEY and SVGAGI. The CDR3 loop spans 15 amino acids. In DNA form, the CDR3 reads TGTGCCAGCAGTTACTCGATGGTGAGCACAGATACGCAGTATTTT. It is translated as CASSYSMVSTDTQYF.

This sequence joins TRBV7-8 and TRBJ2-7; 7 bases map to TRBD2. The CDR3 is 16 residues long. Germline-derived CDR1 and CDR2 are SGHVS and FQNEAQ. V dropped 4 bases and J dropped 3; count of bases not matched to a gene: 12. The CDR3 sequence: CASSSRMGRGSYEQYF. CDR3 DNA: TGTGCCAGCAGCTCCCGTATGGGGCGGGGGAGCTACGAGCAGTACTTC. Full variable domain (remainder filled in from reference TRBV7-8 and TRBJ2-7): GAGVSQSPRYKVAKRGQDVALRCDPISGHVSLFWYQQALGQGPEFLTYFQNEAQLDKSGLPSDRFFAERPEGSVSTLKIQRTQQEDSAVYLCASSSRMGRGSYEQYFGPGTRLTVT.

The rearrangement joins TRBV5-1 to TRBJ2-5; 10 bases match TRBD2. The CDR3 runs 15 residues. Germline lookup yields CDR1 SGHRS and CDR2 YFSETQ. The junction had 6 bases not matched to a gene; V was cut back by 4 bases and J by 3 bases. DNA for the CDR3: TGCGCCAGCAGCCGAACCACTAGCGGGGAAGAGACCCAGTACTTC. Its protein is CASSRTTSGEETQYF.

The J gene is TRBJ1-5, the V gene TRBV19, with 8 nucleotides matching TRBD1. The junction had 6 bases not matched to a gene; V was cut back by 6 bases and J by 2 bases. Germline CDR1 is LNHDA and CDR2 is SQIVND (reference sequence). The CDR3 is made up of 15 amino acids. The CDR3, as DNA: TGTGCCAGTAGGGAAGGACAGGGAGGCAATCAGCCCCAGCATTTT. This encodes CASREGQGGNQPQHF.

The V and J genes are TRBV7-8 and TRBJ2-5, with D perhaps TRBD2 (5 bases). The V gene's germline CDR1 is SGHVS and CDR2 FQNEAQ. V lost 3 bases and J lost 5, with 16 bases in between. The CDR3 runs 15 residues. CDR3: CASSFLRGRGETQYF. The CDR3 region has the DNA TGTGCCAGCAGCTTCCTCCGGGGAAGAGGGGAGACCCAGTACTTC.

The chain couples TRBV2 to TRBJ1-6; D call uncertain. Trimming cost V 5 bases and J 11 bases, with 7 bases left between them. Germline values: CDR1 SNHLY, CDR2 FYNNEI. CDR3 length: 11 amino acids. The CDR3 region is CASSLTPPLHF. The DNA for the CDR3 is TGTGCCAGCAGTCTAACTCCACCCCTCCACTTT.

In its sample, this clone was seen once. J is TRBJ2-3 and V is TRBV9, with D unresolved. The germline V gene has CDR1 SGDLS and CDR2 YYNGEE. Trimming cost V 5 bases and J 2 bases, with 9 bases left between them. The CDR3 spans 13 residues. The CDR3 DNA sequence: TGTGCCAGCAGACAAGGGCCCACAGATACGCAGTATTTT. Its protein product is CASRQGPTDTQYF.

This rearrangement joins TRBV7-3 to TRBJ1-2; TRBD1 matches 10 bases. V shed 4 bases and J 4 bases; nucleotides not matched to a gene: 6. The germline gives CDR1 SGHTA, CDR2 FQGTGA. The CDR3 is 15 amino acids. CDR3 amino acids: CASSSTGTGVYGYTF. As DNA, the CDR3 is TGTGCCAGCAGCTCGACCGGGACAGGGGTCTATGGCTACACCTTC.

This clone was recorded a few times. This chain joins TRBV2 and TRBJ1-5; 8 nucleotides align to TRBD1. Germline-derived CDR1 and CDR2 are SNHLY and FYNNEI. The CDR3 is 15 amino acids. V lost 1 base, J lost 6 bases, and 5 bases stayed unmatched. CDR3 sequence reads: CASSEGQGIVQPQHF. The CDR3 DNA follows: TGTGCCAGCAGTGAAGGACAGGGGATAGTTCAGCCCCAGCATTTT.

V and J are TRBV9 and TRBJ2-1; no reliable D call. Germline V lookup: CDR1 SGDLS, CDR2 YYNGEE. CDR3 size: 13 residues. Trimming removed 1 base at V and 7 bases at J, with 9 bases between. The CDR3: CASSVLTSNEQFF. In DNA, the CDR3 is TGTGCCAGCAGCGTACTGACGTCTAATGAGCAGTTCTTC.

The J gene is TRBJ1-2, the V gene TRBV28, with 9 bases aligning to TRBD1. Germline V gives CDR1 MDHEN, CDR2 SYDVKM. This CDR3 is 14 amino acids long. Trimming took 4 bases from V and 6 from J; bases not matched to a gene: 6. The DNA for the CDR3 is TGTGCCAGCAGTTCTGGGGACAGGGTTCATGGCTACACCTTC. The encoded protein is CASSSGDRVHGYTF.

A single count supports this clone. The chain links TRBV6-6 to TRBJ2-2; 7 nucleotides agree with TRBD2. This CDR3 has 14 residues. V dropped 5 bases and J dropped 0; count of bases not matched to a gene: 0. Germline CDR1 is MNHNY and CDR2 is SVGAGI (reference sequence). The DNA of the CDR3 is TGTGCCAGCAGTAGCGGGACGAACACCGGGGAGCTGTTTTTT. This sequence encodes CASSSGTNTGELFF.

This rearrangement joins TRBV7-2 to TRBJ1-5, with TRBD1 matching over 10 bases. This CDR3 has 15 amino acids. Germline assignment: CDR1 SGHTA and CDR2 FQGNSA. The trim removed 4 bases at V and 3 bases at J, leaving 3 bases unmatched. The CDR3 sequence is CASSWGQGNNQPQHF. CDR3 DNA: TGTGCCAGCAGCTGGGGACAGGGGAACAATCAGCCCCAGCATTTT.

The CDR3 spells CASSPSGILASGPYF. In nucleotides, the CDR3 is TGTGCCAGCTCACCAAGTGGGATATTAGCTTCGGGTCCGTACTTC. The chain uses TRBV18 and TRBJ2-4, with D hard to call. The CDR3 is 15 residues long. Per germline, CDR1 KGHSH and CDR2 LQKENI. Trimming pared 2 bases from V and 15 bases from J, leaving 23 bases between.

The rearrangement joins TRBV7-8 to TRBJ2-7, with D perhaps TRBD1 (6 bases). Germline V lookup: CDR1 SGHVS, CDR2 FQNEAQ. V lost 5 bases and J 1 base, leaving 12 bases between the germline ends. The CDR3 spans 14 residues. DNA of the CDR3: TGTGCCAGCAGCCACGCAGACAGGTCCTACGAGCAGTACTTC. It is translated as CASSHADRSYEQYF.

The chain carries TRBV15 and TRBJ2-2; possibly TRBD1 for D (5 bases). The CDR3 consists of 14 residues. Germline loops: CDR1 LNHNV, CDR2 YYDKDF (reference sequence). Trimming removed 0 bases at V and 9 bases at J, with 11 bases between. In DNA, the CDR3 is TGTGCCACCAGCAGAGATTTCTTGGACAGGGAGCTGTTTTTT. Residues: CATSRDFLDRELFF.

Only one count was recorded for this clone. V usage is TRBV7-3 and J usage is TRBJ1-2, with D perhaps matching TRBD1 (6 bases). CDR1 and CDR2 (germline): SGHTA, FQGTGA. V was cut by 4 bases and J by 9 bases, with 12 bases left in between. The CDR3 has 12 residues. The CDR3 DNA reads TGTGCCAGCAGCTCCCGCAGGGGCAGCTACACCTTC. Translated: CASSSRRGSYTF. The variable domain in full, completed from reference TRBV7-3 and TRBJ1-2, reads GAGVSQTPSNKVTEKGKYVELRCDPISGHTALYWYRQSLGQGPEFLIYFQGTGAADDSGLPNDRFFAVRPEGSVSTLKIQRTERGDSAVYLCASSSRRGSYTFGSGTRLTVV.

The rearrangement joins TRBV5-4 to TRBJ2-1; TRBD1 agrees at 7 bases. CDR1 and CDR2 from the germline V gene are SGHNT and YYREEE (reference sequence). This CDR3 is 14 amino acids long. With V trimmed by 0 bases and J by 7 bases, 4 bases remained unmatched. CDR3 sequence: CASSLASTGNEQFF. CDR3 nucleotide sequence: TGTGCCAGCAGCTTGGCATCGACAGGGAATGAGCAGTTCTTC.

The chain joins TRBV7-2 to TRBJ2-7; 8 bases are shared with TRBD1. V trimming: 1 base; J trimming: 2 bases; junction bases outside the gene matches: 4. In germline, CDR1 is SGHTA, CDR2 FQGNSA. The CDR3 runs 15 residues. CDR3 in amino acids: CASSLGTGGTYEQYF. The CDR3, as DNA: TGTGCCAGCAGCTTAGGAACAGGGGGGACCTACGAGCAGTACTTC. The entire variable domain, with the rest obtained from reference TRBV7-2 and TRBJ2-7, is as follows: GAGVSQSPSNKVTEKGKDVELRCDPISGHTALYWYRQSLGQGLEFLIYFQGNSAPDKSGLPSDRFSAERTGGSVSTLTIQRTQQEDSAVYLCASSLGTGGTYEQYFGPGTRLTVT.

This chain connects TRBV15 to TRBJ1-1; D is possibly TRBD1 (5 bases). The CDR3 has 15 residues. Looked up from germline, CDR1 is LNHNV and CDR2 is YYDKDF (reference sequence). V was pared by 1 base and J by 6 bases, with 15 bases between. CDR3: CATSRAHRGVAEAFF. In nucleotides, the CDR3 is TGTGCCACCAGCAGAGCCCACAGAGGGGTCGCTGAAGCTTTCTTT.

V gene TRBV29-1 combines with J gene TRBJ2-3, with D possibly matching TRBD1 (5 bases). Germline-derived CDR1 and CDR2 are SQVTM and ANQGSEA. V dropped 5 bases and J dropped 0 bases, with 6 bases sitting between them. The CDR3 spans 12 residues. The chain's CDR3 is CSVRGSTDTQYF. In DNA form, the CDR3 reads TGCAGCGTTAGGGGAAGCACAGATACGCAGTATTTT.

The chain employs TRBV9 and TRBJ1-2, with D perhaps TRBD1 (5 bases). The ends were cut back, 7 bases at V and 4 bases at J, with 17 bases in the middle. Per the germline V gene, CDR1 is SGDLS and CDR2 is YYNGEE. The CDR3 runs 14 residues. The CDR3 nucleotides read TGTGCCAGCGGGCTGTATCCGGGGACCTATGGCTACACCTTC. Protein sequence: CASGLYPGTYGYTF. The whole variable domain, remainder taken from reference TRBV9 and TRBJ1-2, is DSGVTQTPKHLITATGQRVTLRCSPRSGDLSVYWYQQSLDQGLQFLIQYYNGEERAKGNILERFSAQQFPDLHSELNLSSLELGDSALYFCASGLYPGTYGYTFGSGTRLTVV.

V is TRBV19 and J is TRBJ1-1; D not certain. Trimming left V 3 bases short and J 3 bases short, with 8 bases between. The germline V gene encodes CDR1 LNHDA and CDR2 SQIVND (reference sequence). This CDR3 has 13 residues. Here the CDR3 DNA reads TGTGCCAGTAGTATCTCCAGGCACACTGAAGCTTTCTTT. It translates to CASSISRHTEAFF.

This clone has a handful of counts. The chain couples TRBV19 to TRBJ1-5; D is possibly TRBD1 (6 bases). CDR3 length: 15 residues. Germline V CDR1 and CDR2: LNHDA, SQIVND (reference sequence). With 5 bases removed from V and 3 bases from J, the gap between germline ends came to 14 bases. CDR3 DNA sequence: TGTGCCAGTAGTCGACGGGGGGCGCCCAATCAGCCCCAGCATTTT. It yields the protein CASSRRGAPNQPQHF.

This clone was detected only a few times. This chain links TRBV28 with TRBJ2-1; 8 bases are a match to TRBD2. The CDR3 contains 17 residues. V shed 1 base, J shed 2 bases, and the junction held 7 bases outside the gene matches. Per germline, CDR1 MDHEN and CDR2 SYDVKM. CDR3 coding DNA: TGTGCCAGCAGTTTATCGCGCGGGAGGACCCCCTACAATGAGCAGTTCTTC. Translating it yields CASSLSRGRTPYNEQFF.

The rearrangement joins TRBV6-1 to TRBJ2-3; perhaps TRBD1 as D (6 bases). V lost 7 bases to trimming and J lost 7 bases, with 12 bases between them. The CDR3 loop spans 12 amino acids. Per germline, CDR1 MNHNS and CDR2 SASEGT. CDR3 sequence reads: CASTTGKNTQYF. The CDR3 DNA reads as TGTGCCAGCACCACAGGGAAGAATACGCAGTATTTT.

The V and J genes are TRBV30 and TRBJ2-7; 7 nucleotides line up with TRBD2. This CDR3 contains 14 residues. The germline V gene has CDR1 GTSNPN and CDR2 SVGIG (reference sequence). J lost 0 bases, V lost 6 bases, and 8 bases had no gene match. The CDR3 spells CACHRRGFSYEQYF. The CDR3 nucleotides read TGTGCCTGCCACAGGCGGGGGTTCTCCTACGAGCAGTACTTC.

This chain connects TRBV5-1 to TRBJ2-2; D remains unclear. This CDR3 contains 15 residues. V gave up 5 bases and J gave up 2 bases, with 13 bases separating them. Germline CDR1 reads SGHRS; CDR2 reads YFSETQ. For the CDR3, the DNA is TGCGCCAGCAGATGGACCTACAGAAACACCGGGGAGCTGTTTTTT. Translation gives CASRWTYRNTGELFF.

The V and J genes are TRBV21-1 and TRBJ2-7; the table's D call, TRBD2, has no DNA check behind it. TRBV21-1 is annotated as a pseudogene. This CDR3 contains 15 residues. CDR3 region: CASSRGTRRMDEQYF. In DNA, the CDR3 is TGTGCCAGCAGCCGAGGAACTCGACGTATGGACGAGCAGTACTTC.

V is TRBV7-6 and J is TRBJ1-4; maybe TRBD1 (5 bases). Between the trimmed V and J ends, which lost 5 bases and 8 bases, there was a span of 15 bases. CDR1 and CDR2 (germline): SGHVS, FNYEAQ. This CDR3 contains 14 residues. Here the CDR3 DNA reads TGTGCCAGCAGCCCTCGGACAATAACGGAAAAACTGTTTTTT. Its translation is CASSPRTITEKLFF.